This T cell receptor beta chain is drawn from a study of cytomegalovirus exposure and HLA in healthy donors. Findings of the study overall: It was only CMV serostatus that was available as immune exposure information.

PCR amplification relied on 60 Vbeta primers (plus 13 Jbeta primers). Clones were read by immunoSEQ multiplex PCR, and TCRdb kept only the in-frame ones, dropping some. The sample yields some 150,000 clones, around 81% seen once. The V gene's germline CDR1 is SGHRS and CDR2 YFSETQ. V was clipped by 5 bases and J by 5 bases, with 8 bases between them. CDR3 length equals 12 residues. Concerning this clone itself: What it recognizes is unknown.

The chain links TRBV5-1 to TRBJ2-1; no reliable D call. This receptor was taken from a male donor in good health and CMV-seronegative. The sample taken for sequencing was PBMCs. Here the CDR3 reads CASREVDNEQFF. The CDR3 nucleotides are TGCGCCAGCAGAGAGGTTGACAATGAGCAGTTCTTC. Together with reference TRBV5-1 and TRBJ2-1, the CDR3 gives the full variable domain: KAGVTQTPRYLIKTRGQQVTLSCSPISGHRSVSWYQQTPGQGLQFLFEYFSETQRNKGNFPGRFSGRQFSNSRSEMNVSTLELGDSALYLCASREVDNEQFFGPGTRLTVL.